Sequencing of this TCR beta chain was carried out in a study of patients and donors after allogeneic stem cell transplantation. J was trimmed by 5 bases and V by 0 bases; bases with no gene match: 8. This CDR3 contains 18 residues. CDR1 and CDR2 (germline): SGHAT, FQDESV (reference sequence). MiXCR, run by TCRdb on the RT-PCR reads, gives a single entry per CDR3 protein. The data contain 200,000 to 250,000 distinct CDR3 sequences, 13% to 15% of them singletons. This clonotype has more than one count but fewer than ten. Material: blood, either unsorted or a sorted T cell fraction (not recorded which). The rearrangement links TRBV11-1 to TRBJ2-3; 13 positions match TRBD2. The TCR comes from a human donor who was either an allogeneic HSCT recipient or a stem cell or donor lymphocyte infusion donor (not recorded which). It is not recorded whose cells these are; they may come from a transplant donor. DNA for the CDR3: TGTGCCAGCAGCTTAGCGCGGACTAGCGGGAGCTGGGGAGATACGCAGTATTTT. It is translated as CASSLARTSGSWGDTQYF. Full variable domain (outside the CDR3, taken from reference TRBV11-1 and TRBJ2-3): EAEVAQSPRYKITEKSQAVAFWCDPISGHATLYWYRQILGQGPELLVQFQDESVVDDSQLPKDRFSAERLKGVDSTLKIQPAELGDSAMYLCASSLARTSGSWGDTQYFGPGTRLTVL.